Each of the 17 T cell receptor beta chains below was sequenced from the same sample in a study of blood T cell repertoires in COVID-19 (dated by TCRdb to 2020 to 2021). Library prep was done by the immunoSEQ multiplex PCR assay. Imported from immuneACCESS, the table was reduced by TCRdb to in-frame sequences with V and J called. These copies leave out some clones; in studies compared against another copy, an unresolved V gene accounts for under half, and the cause of the remainder is not known. Counted in this sample were 110,000 or so clones; 87% of them appeared once. The ten top clones hold about 7.7% of the sample. The sample consisted of peripheral blood. These receptors all come from a human donor in a cohort sampled during active COVID-19.

This clone has a handful of counts. The chain combines TRBV5-1 with TRBJ1-3; 7 nucleotides align to TRBD1. V shed 2 bases and J 2 bases; nucleotides not matched to a gene: 1. Per the germline V gene, CDR1 is SGHRS and CDR2 is YFSETQ. The CDR3 totals 14 residues. Here the CDR3 reads CASSFDRAGNTIYF. CDR3 DNA: TGCGCCAGCAGCTTTGACAGGGCTGGAAACACCATATATTTT.

The gene calls are TRBV5-1 and TRBJ2-3; D possibly corresponds to TRBD2 (5 bases). Deletions cut 2 bases from V and 1 base from J, with 5 bases between. The CDR3 length is 13 residues. CDR1 is SGHRS and CDR2 is YFSETQ in the germline V gene. CDR3 loop: CASSFGGTDTQYF. In nucleotides, the CDR3 is TGCGCCAGCAGCTTCGGGGGCACAGATACGCAGTATTTT.

The V gene is TRBV11-3, the J gene TRBJ2-5; 8 positions agree with TRBD1. The V gene's germline CDR1 is SGHNT and CDR2 YENEEA. Germline trimming cut 7 bases from V and 2 bases from J; bases unmatched to any gene: 9. The CDR3 is 15 amino acids. This CDR3 is CASTDDRGKQETQYF. CDR3 DNA: TGTGCCAGCACCGACGACAGGGGAAAACAAGAGACCCAGTACTTC. Variable domain in full (rest from reference TRBV11-3 and TRBJ2-5): EAGVVQSPRYKIIEKKQPVAFWCNPISGHNTLYWYLQNLGQGPELLIRYENEEAVDDSQLPKDRFSAERLKGVDSTLKIQPAELGDSAVYLCASTDDRGKQETQYFGPGTRLLVL.

This clone was detected a few times. The chain joins TRBV5-4 to TRBJ2-2; TRBD1 might be the D (6 bases). CDR3 length: 14 amino acids. CDR1 SGHNT and CDR2 YYREEE come from the germline V gene (reference sequence). The V gene lost 1 base and the J gene lost 4 bases, with 8 bases spanning the gap. The CDR3 region has the DNA TGTGCCAGCAGCTTGACAGGGAGCACCGGGGAGCTGTTTTTT. Amino acid sequence: CASSLTGSTGELFF. Using reference TRBV5-4 and TRBJ2-2 for the parts outside the CDR3, the full variable domain is ETGVTQSPTHLIKTRGQQVTLRCSSQSGHNTVSWYQQALGQGPQFIFQYYREEENGRGNFPPRFSGLQFPNYSSELNVNALELDDSALYLCASSLTGSTGELFFGEGSRLTVL.

This clone has more than one count but fewer than ten. CDR3: CASSGQANTGELFF. DNA for the CDR3: TGTGCCAGCAGTGGGCAGGCGAACACCGGGGAGCTGTTTTTT. The rearrangement joins TRBV2 to TRBJ2-2; no clear D. CDR1 and CDR2 (germline): SNHLY, FYNNEI. The CDR3 is made up of 14 amino acids. Trimming removed 4 bases at V and 0 bases at J, with 6 bases between.

This chain uses TRBV4-2 with TRBJ2-1, with 12 bases aligning to TRBD1. Germline V lookup: CDR1 LGHNA, CDR2 YNFKEQ. V was pared by 2 bases and J by 8 bases, with 10 bases of the junction left unmatched. This CDR3 has 17 residues. The CDR3 DNA follows: TGTGCCAGCAGCCAACGCCCCGGGACAGGGGGCATCGATGAGCAGTTCTTC. It is translated as CASSQRPGTGGIDEQFF.

This clone was picked up one time. The gene calls are TRBV3-1 (or the pseudogene TRBV3-2) and TRBJ2-7; D is perhaps TRBD1 (6 bases). The CDR3 is 15 residues long. With 0 bases removed from V and 6 bases from J, the gap between germline ends came to 15 bases. In germline, CDR1 is LGHDT, CDR2 YNNKEL (reference sequence). Here the CDR3 reads CASSQDPGDPGEQYF. CDR3 bases: TGTGCCAGCAGCCAAGATCCAGGGGACCCGGGCGAGCAGTACTTC.

This clone appeared many times. The chain couples TRBV7-3 to TRBJ2-2, with D perhaps matching TRBD1 (5 bases). Between the trimmed V and J ends, which lost 5 bases and 1 base, there was a span of 11 bases. This CDR3 spans 15 amino acids. Germline V gene data show CDR1 as SGHTA and CDR2 as FQGTGA. The CDR3 protein is CASSPNDRNTGELFF. CDR3 DNA sequence: TGTGCCAGCAGCCCGAACGACAGGAACACCGGGGAGCTGTTTTTT.

This clone has a count of ten or more. V usage is TRBV10-1 and J usage is TRBJ2-3; D is possibly TRBD2 (6 bases). CDR1 is WNHNN, CDR2 SYGVQD, per germline (reference sequence). This CDR3 is built from 15 residues. V was shortened by 0 bases and J by 2 bases, with 9 bases between the two germline ends. The CDR3 is CASSESAGNTDTQYF. CDR3 in DNA: TGCGCCAGCAGTGAGTCGGCGGGGAACACAGATACGCAGTATTTT.

The V and J genes are TRBV11-3 and TRBJ2-7; 8 nucleotides match TRBD2. This CDR3 is built from 15 residues. Germline lookup yields CDR1 SGHNT and CDR2 YENEEA. Trimming removed 1 base from V and 2 bases from J; junction bases left unmatched: 4. The CDR3 protein is CASSLGLARTYEQYF. CDR3 nucleotide sequence: TGTGCCAGCAGCTTAGGACTAGCGAGAACCTACGAGCAGTACTTC.

This sequence joins TRBV4-1 and TRBJ1-4; D unresolved. From germline, CDR1 is MGHRA and CDR2 YSYEKL. This CDR3 is 16 amino acids long. Trimming cost V 4 bases and J 4 bases, with 16 bases left between them. The CDR3 loop is CASSPGSLALNEKLFF. The CDR3 nucleotides are TGCGCCAGCAGCCCCGGGAGCCTAGCACTTAATGAAAAACTGTTTTTT.

This clone was seen just once. V usage is TRBV7-9 and J usage is TRBJ2-7, with 8 bases matching TRBD2. Per the germline V gene, CDR1 is SEHNR and CDR2 is FQNEAQ (reference sequence). The trim removed 5 bases at V and 1 base at J, leaving 10 bases unmatched. This CDR3 is 16 amino acids long. The CDR3 nucleotides are TGTGCCAGCAGCCCTCCGGGGACTAGTGGTTCCTACGAGCAGTACTTC. Its translation is CASSPPGTSGSYEQYF.

This clone has just one count. This sequence joins TRBV7-6 and TRBJ2-3; TRBD2 matches 9 bases. With 1 base clipped from V and 3 bases from J, the junction kept 5 bases outside the gene matches. This CDR3 contains 16 residues. Germline CDR1 is SGHVS and CDR2 is FNYEAQ. In DNA, the CDR3 is TGTGCCAGCAGCTTAGGTAGCGGGAGTCGGACAGATACGCAGTATTTT. It encodes CASSLGSGSRTDTQYF.

This clone was seen only a few times. The rearrangement joins TRBV3-1 (or the pseudogene TRBV3-2) to TRBJ1-2; 10 bases agree with TRBD1. The CDR3 extends over 14 amino acids. Germline CDR1 reads LGHDT; CDR2 reads YNNKEL (reference sequence). J was trimmed by 5 bases and V by 3 bases; bases with no gene match: 3. The CDR3 DNA reads TGTGCCAGCAGCCAGGGACAGGGGACTTATGGCTACACCTTC. Translation: CASSQGQGTYGYTF.

The CDR3 is CASSLEGQGGYGYTF. The CDR3 DNA is TGTGCCAGCAGCTTGGAGGGACAGGGTGGCTATGGCTACACCTTC. The rearrangement uses TRBV5-5 and TRBJ1-2; TRBD1 matches 9 bases. The CDR3 extends over 15 amino acids. The junction had 4 bases not matched to a gene; V was cut back by 0 bases and J by 4 bases. The V gene's germline CDR1 is SGHKS and CDR2 YYEKEE (reference sequence).

In this sample, this clone turned up once. V gene TRBV18 combines with J gene TRBJ2-7; TRBD1 matches at 11 bases. Germline V gene sequence: CDR1 KGHSH, CDR2 LQKENI. Losses at the gene ends were 6 bases for V and 7 bases for J; bases not matched to a gene: 8. The CDR3 spans 14 residues. CDR3 sequence: CASSPGTGGREQYF. DNA for the CDR3: TGTGCCAGCTCTCCCGGGACAGGGGGACGGGAGCAGTACTTC. The full variable domain, with the rest looked up from reference TRBV18 and TRBJ2-7, is NAGVMQNPRHLVRRRGQEARLRCSPMKGHSHVYWYRQLPEEGLKFMVYLQKENIIDESGMPKERFSAEFPKEGPSILRIQQVVRGDSAAYFCASSPGTGGREQYFGPGTRLTVT.

The chain's CDR3 is CASSLSGTGGSPLHF. DNA for the CDR3: TGCGCCAGCAGTCTTTCCGGGACAGGGGGATCACCCCTCCACTTT. The chain carries TRBV10-1 and TRBJ1-6; 11 bases are shared with TRBD1. The CDR3 runs to 15 residues. Germline assignment: CDR1 WNHNN and CDR2 SYGVQD (reference sequence). The junction had 7 bases not matched to a gene; V was cut back by 5 bases and J by 10 bases.